These 7 T cell receptor beta chains originate from one sample sequenced in a study of T cell responses to AZD1222 COVID-19 vaccine. Using immunoSEQ multiplex PCR, the repertoire was profiled, and TCRdb retains in-frame clones only, with some absent. The sample includes approximately 120,000 clones, about 89% of them seen just once. The sample was peripheral blood, taken 28 days after the second AZD1222 dose. The receptors were gathered from an adult who received the AZD1222 COVID-19 vaccine.

The CDR3 DNA reads TGCGCCAGCAGCTCAGCGGGTACAGGGGCCAACGTCCTGACTTTC. This translates into CASSSAGTGANVLTF. The rearrangement joins TRBV5-1 to TRBJ2-6, with TRBD2 as a possible D gene (6 bases). The V and J ends lost 3 bases and 4 bases respectively, with 11 bases between them. CDR1 is SGHRS and CDR2 is YFSETQ in the germline V gene. CDR3 size: 15 residues.

The V gene is TRBV7-8, the J gene TRBJ1-5; 9 bases are shared with TRBD1. The CDR3 totals 19 residues. Trimming took 2 bases from V and 7 from J; bases not matched to a gene: 18. Per germline, CDR1 SGHVS and CDR2 FQNEAQ. CDR3 region: CASSLSRRDGGQGGQPQHF. The DNA of the CDR3 is TGTGCCAGCAGCTTATCCCGAAGGGACGGGGGACAGGGAGGCCAGCCCCAGCATTTT.

The genes are TRBV10-3 and TRBJ2-5; D tentatively fits TRBD1 or TRBD2 (7 bases each). CDR1 is ENHRY, CDR2 SYGVKD, per germline. This CDR3 comprises 14 residues. V was shortened by 5 bases and J by 5 bases, with 15 bases between the two germline ends. The CDR3 sequence is CAISTHRGGETQYF. CDR3 coding DNA: TGTGCCATCAGTACCCACAGGGGAGGGGAGACCCAGTACTTC.

V is TRBV13 and J is TRBJ2-7, with 7 positions matching TRBD1. There are 16 residues in the CDR3. Germline V gives CDR1 PRHDT, CDR2 FYEKMQ (reference sequence). J lost 6 bases, V lost 2 bases, and 13 bases had no gene match. Written as DNA, the CDR3 is TGTGCCAGCAGCTTAAGACAGGGTAAGGTCAACCCCGAGCAGTACTTC. Translation gives CASSLRQGKVNPEQYF. Variable domain in full (rest from reference TRBV13 and TRBJ2-7): AAGVIQSPRHLIKEKRETATLKCYPIPRHDTVYWYQQGPGQDPQFLISFYEKMQSDKGSIPDRFSAQQFSDYHSELNMSSLELGDSALYFCASSLRQGKVNPEQYFGPGTRLTVT.

This chain connects TRBV7-8 to TRBJ2-7; D not resolved. From germline, CDR1 is SGHVS and CDR2 FQNEAQ. V was clipped by 1 base and J by 4 bases, with 14 bases between them. CDR3 size: 15 residues. The CDR3 loop is CASSLVLQPRYEQYF. As DNA, the CDR3 is TGTGCCAGCAGCTTAGTCCTTCAGCCCAGATACGAGCAGTACTTC.

The rearrangement joins TRBV14 to TRBJ1-1, with 7 bases fitting TRBD1. Germline-derived CDR1 and CDR2 are SGHDN and FVKESK. V lost 4 bases to trimming and J lost 6 bases; unmatched junction nucleotides: 11. The CDR3 is made up of 15 amino acids. The CDR3 DNA is TGTGCCAGCAGCCCGGACAGGTTTCGGATCCCTGAAGCTTTCTTT. Translation gives CASSPDRFRIPEAFF.

On this clone: One end of the junction is discordant with germline, which a read error may explain. The chain combines TRBV27 with TRBJ1-1; tentatively, D is TRBD1 (5 bases). The CDR3 loop spans 14 amino acids. Germline V lookup: CDR1 MNHEY, CDR2 SMNVEV (reference sequence). The CDR3 region is CATSSPGLNTEAFF. The CDR3 bases are TGTGCCACCAGTTCCCCAGGGCTGAACACTGAAGCTTTCTTT.